One TCR beta chain is described in this entry. Unique molecular identifiers tagged the TCRbeta library. TCRdb re-analysed the PCR reads in MiXCR, keeping a single row per CDR3 protein. The sample contains about 610,000 distinct CDR3 sequences, roughly a tenth of which appear only once. These data originate in a study of T-cell reconstitution after alpha-beta-depleted transplantation in children. The CDR3 has 13 residues. Germline V gene data show CDR1 as KGHSH and CDR2 as LQKENI. Trimming shortened V by 8 bases and J by 3 bases, and 14 bases separated the two germline ends. This sequence was found in a human donor who donated a stem cell graft to a child with acute myeloid leukemia. This material consisted of PBMCs from the stem cell graft donor, taken from the stem cell graft. V is TRBV18 and J is TRBJ2-7; weak D call: TRBD2 (5 bases). As DNA, the CDR3 is TGTGCCAGCCGGTCCGAGGGATTCTACGAGCAGTACTTC. This gives the protein CASRSEGFYEQYF.